This TCR beta chain was sequenced in a study of cytomegalovirus exposure and HLA in healthy donors. Study outcomes and limitations: Later on, an analysis showed TCR association rates differing by HLA locus, with DRB1 the most and HLA-C the fewest. Most TCR beta V segments were productive about 87% or about 30% of the time in an earlier analysis.

The germline V gene has CDR1 SEHNR and CDR2 FQNEAQ (reference sequence). The CDR3 totals 14 residues. V lost 1 base and J lost 8; bases outside the gene matches: 7. Concerning this clone: The antigen is undetermined.

PCR was performed using 60 Vbeta and 13 Jbeta primers. Authors' methods: Later work found roughly 80 million unique TCR beta chains, with 9 million to 13 million shared. Sequencing used immunoSEQ multiplex PCR; TCRdb keeps in-frame clones, though not all of them. V and J calls and clone size follow that table, whereas D and trimming were derived from the DNA. The sample holds 200,000 to 250,000 clones, 85% to 90% seen once. The TCR was taken from a human donor in good health. The source material was PBMCs. The chain joins TRBV7-9 to TRBJ1-2; the match to TRBD1 covers 7 bases. DNA for the CDR3: TGTGCCAGCAGCTTAGATGAGGGGGCAAGGGGCTACACCTTC. Amino acids: CASSLDEGARGYTF.